The entry that follows covers one T cell receptor beta chain sequence. Under the authors' procedure: For nucleated cells, counts were estimated from reference gene primer amplification. Here immunoSEQ multiplex PCR was the method, and the copy in TCRdb shows in-frame clones only, minus some. That table is the source of V, J and clone size, and D and trimming were worked out from the DNA. The sample holds tens of thousands of clones; roughly 79% are singletons and the top ten take more than 12%. In germline, CDR1 is SGHDT, CDR2 YYEEEE. Trimming cost V 3 bases and J 0 bases, with 10 bases left between them. This CDR3 comprises 15 residues. This sample was taken from a study of blood T cell repertoires in COVID-19. The overall study: Donors in the United States, Italy and Spain gave samples during acute or convalescent COVID-19.

The chain carries TRBV5-6 and TRBJ1-5; weak D call: TRBD1 (5 bases). The TCR comes from a human donor with active or convalescent COVID-19. The donor label of this sample is uncertain. The sample comprised peripheral blood. The CDR3 bases are TGTGCCAGCAGCTATCAGGGTCCTAGCAATCAGCCCCAGCATTTT. Translated: CASSYQGPSNQPQHF.